A selection of T cell receptor beta chains follows, all from one sample in a study of blood T cell repertoires in COVID-19. Some clones are missing from TCRdb's copy, which holds only in-frame ones; the method was immunoSEQ multiplex PCR. The sample shows some 88,000 clones, approximately 83% of them seen only once. Sequenced material: peripheral blood. Receptors were obtained from a man aged 55-75 years with acute or convalescent COVID-19. Each CDR3 is given without its conserved first and last residue.

v_call cdr3_aa
TRBV3-1/TRBV3-2 ASSQDHLAGNTQY
TRBV7-8 ASSTQVGFDSPLH
TRBV20-1 SARTENGYT
TRBV4-2 ASSQPGGDNYGYT
TRBV5-8 ASSPSGTDTQY
TRBV7-6 ASSPGGPGGYT
TRBV21-1 ASSKRTSGIFTGELF
TRBV10-3 AIRTSGGARADTQY
TRBV4-1 ASSQERGASGANVLT
TRBV19 ASSTLLAEPYEQY
TRBV5-1 ASSWAGSGGLKY
TRBV30 AWSRSSGRDTQY
TRBV27 ASRQGGNSPLH
TRBV7-2 ASRTVAGGSDEQF
TRBV19 ATGRGIGTEAF
TRBV2 ASSVDRASNQPQH
TRBV6-4 ASRKTGGSEAF
TRBV9 ASSVASGGGTDTQY
TRBV16 ASSQLAMGNQPQH
TRBV7-9 ASSSLLASTGELF
TRBV5-8 ASSLAGRNSYNEQF
TRBV5-4 ASSLNRVGYGYT
TRBV9 ASSVAGINEQF
TRBV19 ASSIEGGFVFEQF
TRBV7-9 ASIGTDSSYEQY
TRBV11-3 ASSLGQGVNEQF
TRBV7-3 ASSPGQTGGQPQH
TRBV7-6 ASSLGGTANLEQY
TRBV7-9 ASSLADRVSEKLF
TRBV4-1 ASSHPVSHANTGELF
TRBV10-3 ATLGQGDKSGANVLT
TRBV7-7 ASSLGLAGGLGETQY
TRBV9 ASSVVVRGQDGYT
TRBV25-1 ASTGNSYEQY
TRBV4-2 ASSQATGGNTIY
TRBV30 AWASRLATRRDEQF
TRBV10-1 ASSGSVLRTTYEQY
TRBV14 ASSKGLWETQY
TRBV29-1 SVAQTSVVETQY
TRBV11-2 ASSRLRGRGPNEQF
TRBV14 ATLTGGKDTQY
TRBV30 AWSKAGRTEAF
TRBV18 ASSPPAFEKLF
TRBV19 ASSRDRTSYGYT
TRBV9 ASSVEVGGSGANVLT
TRBV30 AWSNRGSGTDTQY
TRBV5-1 ASSFPGQMNTEAF
TRBV5-8 ASSLIGLAGGDTGELF
TRBV5-1 ASSRGQGGVNEQF
TRBV5-6 ASSETSDNYEQY
TRBV19 ASSRGQGWEKLF